This T cell receptor beta chain came from a study of shared clonotypes between healthy human individuals. Germline CDR1 reads SGHNT; CDR2 reads YYREEE (reference sequence). V dropped 4 bases and J dropped 5 bases, with 9 bases sitting between them. The CDR3 has 13 residues. The table came from immunoSEQ multiplex PCR; TCRdb's copy has only in-frame clones and leaves some out. The data show 2 million to 2.5 million clones, 93% seen once. Points from the study as a whole: Clonotype sharing among donors likely depends on sequencing depth.

A word on this clone: Its cognate antigen is unknown.

The chain is built from TRBV5-4 and TRBJ2-2, with a weak D call TRBD1 (6 bases). What was sequenced was naive CD4+ T cells from PBMCs. Sample subset: CD45RA+ positively selected. The sequence came from a man aged 18 to 35 in good health. Some clones in this sample may be carry-over from other donors' samples. The CDR3 bases are TGTGCCAGCAGCGGAACAGGGACCGGGGAGCTGTTTTTT. As protein: CASSGTGTGELFF.